Shown below are 10 T cell receptor beta chains from a single sample sequenced in a study of cytomegalovirus exposure and HLA in healthy donors. The repertoire was sequenced with immunoSEQ multiplex PCR; TCRdb's copy has only in-frame clones and lacks some. The sample includes some 260,000 clones, 90% of them seen just once. Sample: PBMCs. The origin of the receptors is a woman aged 30 to 39 in good health and CMV-seronegative.

This clone has a handful of counts. V and J are TRBV29-1 and TRBJ2-3; 8 bases fit TRBD2. The length of the CDR3 is 14 residues. Germline-derived CDR1 and CDR2 are SQVTM and ANQGSEA. V lost 3 bases, J lost 4 bases, and 6 bases stayed unmatched. The CDR3 DNA follows: TGCAGCGTTGAGGTAGCGGGAAGCCCAGATACGCAGTATTTT. Its translation is CSVEVAGSPDTQYF.

The rearrangement links TRBV5-6 to TRBJ2-1; no definite D call. Germline CDR1 SGHDT, CDR2 YYEEEE. This CDR3 has 16 amino acids. Trimming stripped 1 base from V and 2 bases from J, with 13 bases between. CDR3 region: CASSLLQASTYNEQFF. The CDR3 DNA reads as TGTGCCAGCAGCTTGCTCCAGGCCTCCACCTACAATGAGCAGTTCTTC.

The chain is built from TRBV30 and TRBJ2-1, with D unclear. V was clipped by 0 bases and J by 4 bases, with 1 base between them. The germline V gene encodes CDR1 GTSNPN and CDR2 SVGIG (reference sequence). The CDR3 extends over 11 amino acids. Written as DNA, the CDR3 is TGTGCCTGGAGTGTGTACAATGAGCAGTTCTTC. Amino acid sequence: CAWSVYNEQFF.

The gene calls are TRBV6-5 and TRBJ2-2; D ambiguous. This CDR3 has 13 amino acids. CDR1 and CDR2 (germline): MNHEY, SVGAGI. V was shortened by 1 base and J by 6 bases, with 6 bases between the two germline ends. The CDR3 reads CASSYYGSGELFF. The CDR3 nucleotides are TGTGCCAGCAGTTACTACGGTTCCGGGGAGCTGTTTTTT.

V usage is TRBV4-3 and J usage is TRBJ1-2; D remains ambiguous. Deletions cut 0 bases from V and 5 bases from J, with 10 bases between. CDR1 is LGHNA and CDR2 is YSLEER in the germline V gene. The CDR3 runs to 14 residues. The CDR3 DNA sequence: TGCGCCAGCAGCCAAGATTTTTCTGGGTATGGCTACACCTTC. Translated: CASSQDFSGYGYTF.

The J gene is TRBJ2-7, the V gene TRBV27; 9 nucleotides match TRBD1. Germline CDR1 reads MNHEY; CDR2 reads SMNVEV (reference sequence). The CDR3 contains 15 residues. V was clipped by 7 bases and J by 0 bases; unmatched bases: 7. This CDR3 is CASKQGATSSYEQYF. The CDR3 DNA is TGTGCCAGCAAACAGGGGGCTACAAGCTCCTACGAGCAGTACTTC.

The chain is built from TRBV15 and TRBJ2-2; 7 nucleotides line up with TRBD1. V lost 1 base and J lost 5; bases outside the gene matches: 7. From germline, CDR1 is LNHNV and CDR2 YYDKDF (reference sequence). This CDR3 contains 16 residues. CDR3: CATSRGQGGWTGELFF. CDR3 DNA sequence: TGTGCCACCAGCAGAGGACAGGGTGGGTGGACCGGGGAGCTGTTTTTT. Looking up the rest from reference TRBV15 and TRBJ2-2 gives the full variable domain: DAMVIQNPRYQVTQFGKPVTLSCSQTLNHNVMYWYQQKSSQAPKLLFHYYDKDFNNEADTPDNFQSRRPNTSFCFLDIRSPGLGDTAMYLCATSRGQGGWTGELFFGEGSRLTVL.

The chain recombines TRBV7-6 with TRBJ2-5, with 9 bases aligning to TRBD2. Per germline, CDR1 SGHVS and CDR2 FNYEAQ. The V gene end was trimmed by 5 bases and the J gene end by 4 bases; junction bases not matched to a gene: 11. CDR3 size: 16 residues. CDR3 bases: TGTGCCAGCAGCCCCTACCCCGGGACTAGCCGAGAGACCCAGTACTTC. Encoded protein: CASSPYPGTSRETQYF.

The chain recombines TRBV27 with TRBJ2-5, with TRBD1 as a possible D gene (5 bases). The germline V gene encodes CDR1 MNHEY and CDR2 SMNVEV (reference sequence). The CDR3 covers 11 residues. With 6 bases removed from V and 9 bases from J, the gap between germline ends came to 11 bases. The CDR3 is CASRTKGSQYF. The CDR3, as DNA: TGTGCCAGCAGAACTAAGGGGTCCCAGTACTTC.

The rearrangement uses TRBV6-4 and TRBJ2-3, with TRBD1 matching over 7 bases. With V trimmed by 6 bases and J by 1 base, 1 base remained unmatched. CDR3 length equals 13 residues. Germline loops: CDR1 MRHNA, CDR2 SNTAGT. CDR3: CASRGTGTDTQYF. The CDR3 nucleotides are TGTGCCAGCAGAGGGACAGGCACAGATACGCAGTATTTT.